This TCR beta chain was identified during a study of naive and memory T cell subsets. Indicated treatment: skin biopsy from PPD injection site in Mantoux-positive individual. Input was about 1 to 1000 ng of DNase-treated total RNA without cell sorting. An oligonucleotide containing a UMI was ligated to the 3' end of TCR cDNA. Tuberculin skin test biopsies were taken where PPD was injected in Mantoux-positive people. Alpha and beta constant region primers primed reverse transcription for blood and skin samples. TCRdb re-called the UMI-ligation and nested PCR reads through MiXCR, storing one row per CDR3 protein. The data contain about 20,000 distinct CDR3 sequences, 8.5% to 10% of them singletons. This clonotype was counted between two and nine times. This clonotype was sampled from an adult in good health. The sequencing here drew on skin, taken from a tuberculin skin test site.

The CDR3 sequence is CASSFTGGPNIQYF. As DNA, the CDR3 is TGTGCCAGCAGCTTTACGGGGGGCCCAAACATTCAGTACTTC. The chain recombines TRBV7-2 with TRBJ2-4, with D tentatively TRBD2 (7 bases). Trimming cost V 3 bases and J 6 bases, with 12 bases left between them. The germline V gene has CDR1 SGHTA and CDR2 FQGNSA. This CDR3 is 14 amino acids long.